These 28 T cell receptor beta chains were sequenced from one sample in a study of blood T cell repertoires in COVID-19. This table comes from immunoSEQ multiplex PCR, and its TCRdb copy is limited to in-frame clones, with some not included. The data contain more than 200,000 clones, more than 85% of them singletons. Sequenced material: PBMCs or T cells enriched from blood (not recorded which). The receptor source for this set is a woman aged 25 to 39 who had recovered from COVID-19.

The chain carries TRBV30 and TRBJ2-7; TRBD1 agrees at 11 bases. The length of the CDR3 is 13 residues. Germline assignment: CDR1 GTSNPN and CDR2 SVGIG (reference sequence). J was trimmed by 3 bases and V by 5 bases; bases with no gene match: 3. CDR3 in DNA: TGTGCCTGGTGGACAGGGGGCCTCTACGAGCAGTACTTC. Encoded protein: CAWWTGGLYEQYF.

V usage is TRBV2 and J usage is TRBJ2-5; the D gene is possibly TRBD2 (6 bases). Germline CDR1 and CDR2: SNHLY and FYNNEI. V was cut by 3 bases and J by 4 bases, with 18 bases left in between. The CDR3 covers 16 residues. This CDR3 is CASSEGLASARETQYF. The DNA for the CDR3 is TGTGCCAGCAGTGAGGGGCTGGCTAGCGCCCGAGAGACCCAGTACTTC. Complete variable domain (other parts from reference TRBV2 and TRBJ2-5): EPEVTQTPSHQVTQMGQEVILRCVPISNHLYFYWYRQILGQKVEFLVSFYNNEISEKSEIFDDQFSVERPDGSNFTLKIRSTKLEDSAMYFCASSEGLASARETQYFGPGTRLLVL.

The V gene is TRBV7-8, the J gene TRBJ2-1; D may be TRBD1 (5 bases). The germline CDR1 and CDR2 sequences are SGHVS and FQNEAQ. Trimming cost V 1 base and J 6 bases, with 13 bases left between them. The CDR3 extends over 15 amino acids. CDR3 bases: TGTGCCAGCAGCTTAGTAGGGGTTACGGGCAATGAGCAGTTCTTC. This gives the protein CASSLVGVTGNEQFF. Full variable domain (missing parts from reference TRBV7-8 and TRBJ2-1): GAGVSQSPRYKVAKRGQDVALRCDPISGHVSLFWYQQALGQGPEFLTYFQNEAQLDKSGLPSDRFFAERPEGSVSTLKIQRTQQEDSAVYLCASSLVGVTGNEQFFGPGTRLTVL.

The CDR3 region is CASSLGGASTGANVLTF. CDR3 in DNA: TGTGCCAGCAGCTTAGGTGGGGCATCTACTGGGGCCAACGTCCTGACTTTC. This chain connects TRBV11-3 to TRBJ2-6; TRBD1 is a possible D gene (5 bases). The V gene lost 1 base and the J gene lost 2 bases, with 12 bases spanning the gap. This CDR3 contains 17 residues. Germline CDR1 reads SGHNT; CDR2 reads YENEEA.

The gene calls are TRBV30 and TRBJ1-4; 8 bases agree with TRBD1. The CDR3 is made up of 14 amino acids. Trimming removed 3 bases from V and 4 bases from J; junction bases left unmatched: 4. Germline V CDR1 and CDR2: GTSNPN, SVGIG (reference sequence). CDR3 region: CAWSPGGINEKLFF. The CDR3 DNA is TGTGCCTGGAGCCCAGGGGGCATTAATGAAAAACTGTTTTTT. The full variable domain, its missing parts supplied by reference TRBV30 and TRBJ1-4, is SQTIHQWPATLVQPVGSPLSLECTVEGTSNPNLYWYRQAAGRGLQLLFYSVGIGQISSEVPQNLSASRPQDRQFILSSKKLLLSDSGFYLCAWSPGGINEKLFFGSGTQLSVL.

The CDR3 nucleotides are TGCGCCAGCAGCCAACGACGACAGGTGCCCCTATACGAGCAGTACTTC. Translated: CASSQRRQVPLYEQYF. This chain joins TRBV4-3 and TRBJ2-7; tentative D call: TRBD1 (6 bases). Per the germline V gene, CDR1 is LGHNA and CDR2 is YSLEER. Trimming cost V 2 bases and J 4 bases, with 18 bases left between them. The CDR3 extends over 16 amino acids.

The rearrangement uses TRBV11-3 and TRBJ2-5, with TRBD2 matching 8 bases. The germline V gene encodes CDR1 SGHNT and CDR2 YENEEA. V was clipped by 4 bases and J by 8 bases; unmatched bases: 12. This CDR3 spans 15 amino acids. CDR3 DNA: TGTGCCAGCAGCTCCGGAACATCGGGAGGGGGTACCCAGTACTTC. Amino acids: CASSSGTSGGGTQYF.

The chain is built from TRBV5-4 and TRBJ2-3; TRBD2 matches at 12 bases. Germline assignment: CDR1 SGHNT and CDR2 YYREEE (reference sequence). V lost 0 bases to trimming and J lost 5 bases; unmatched junction nucleotides: 4. This CDR3 is built from 16 residues. The CDR3: CASSLGLAGVRDTQYF. The CDR3 nucleotides read TGTGCCAGCAGCTTGGGACTAGCGGGAGTAAGAGATACGCAGTATTTT. The full variable domain, completed using reference TRBV5-4 and TRBJ2-3, is ETGVTQSPTHLIKTRGQQVTLRCSSQSGHNTVSWYQQALGQGPQFIFQYYREEENGRGNFPPRFSGLQFPNYSSELNVNALELDDSALYLCASSLGLAGVRDTQYFGPGTRLTVL.

This clone was seen a single time. CDR3 sequence reads: CAISEGTPYEQYF. The CDR3 DNA reads TGTGCCATCAGTGAAGGGACACCCTACGAGCAGTACTTC. V gene TRBV10-3 combines with J gene TRBJ2-7; the D gene is possibly TRBD1 (6 bases). CDR1 is ENHRY, CDR2 SYGVKD, per germline. The V and J ends lost 3 bases and 2 bases respectively, with 8 bases between them. The CDR3 runs 13 residues.

In its sample, this clone was seen once. Within the sample, other DNA sequences also encode this same CDR3. The chain employs TRBV28 and TRBJ1-5; possible D gene TRBD1, 6 bases. Germline V gene data show CDR1 as MDHEN and CDR2 as SYDVKM. Trimming removed 5 bases at V and 4 bases at J, with 12 bases between. This CDR3 spans 14 amino acids. The CDR3 sequence: CASSPGHPNQPQHF. CDR3 nucleotides: TGTGCCAGCAGTCCGGGACACCCAAATCAGCCCCAGCATTTT.

The rearrangement uses TRBV28 and TRBJ1-5, with 8 positions matching TRBD1. This CDR3 region has 16 residues. Germline V gene sequence: CDR1 MDHEN, CDR2 SYDVKM. V gave up 7 bases and J gave up 1 base; unmatched junction bases: 9. The CDR3 nucleotides read TGTGCCAGCACCACCTTGGACAGGGTGAGCAATCAGCCCCAGCATTTT. This encodes CASTTLDRVSNQPQHF.

The rearrangement joins TRBV28 to TRBJ1-1; the D gene is possibly TRBD1 (5 bases). Germline CDR1 reads MDHEN; CDR2 reads SYDVKM. Trimming left V 5 bases short and J 3 bases short, with 13 bases between. CDR3 size: 14 residues. CDR3 sequence (DNA): TGTGCCAGCAGTACCCCACAGGTAGACACTGAAGCTTTCTTT. Its protein is CASSTPQVDTEAFF.

V usage is TRBV29-1 and J usage is TRBJ1-1, with 7 nucleotides matching TRBD1. This CDR3 spans 12 amino acids. After removal of 5 bases from V and 5 bases from J, the junction contained 5 bases not matched to a gene. Germline V gene lookup returns CDR1 SQVTM and CDR2 ANQGSEA. CDR3 in DNA: TGCAGCGTTCTCCCGGGACAGACTGAAGCTTTCTTT. Its translation: CSVLPGQTEAFF.

This clone appeared a single time. The V call is TRBV5-5, the J call TRBJ1-5, with D possibly TRBD1 on 6 matching bases. Per germline, CDR1 SGHKS and CDR2 YYEKEE (reference sequence). Trimming pared 0 bases from V and 3 bases from J, leaving 10 bases between. The CDR3 is 15 amino acids. CDR3 protein: CASSLAGQLNQPQHF. In DNA form, the CDR3 reads TGTGCCAGCAGCTTGGCGGGACAACTCAATCAGCCCCAGCATTTT.

The chain has TRBV30 and TRBJ1-2; TRBD1 is a possible D gene (5 bases). The CDR3 is made up of 13 amino acids. Deletions cut 2 bases from V and 8 bases from J, with 15 bases between. CDR1 GTSNPN and CDR2 SVGIG come from the germline V gene (reference sequence). The CDR3 here is CAWSFRVVGGYTF. CDR3 coding DNA: TGTGCCTGGAGTTTCAGGGTAGTGGGGGGCTACACCTTC.

This rearrangement joins TRBV3-1 (or the pseudogene TRBV3-2) to TRBJ1-5; tentatively, D is TRBD1 (5 bases). This CDR3 is 15 amino acids long. Between the trimmed V and J ends, which lost 3 bases and 0 bases, there was a span of 9 bases. Germline V gives CDR1 LGHDT, CDR2 YNNKEL (reference sequence). The CDR3 spells CASSQTEDSNQPQHF. CDR3 bases: TGTGCCAGCAGCCAGACAGAGGATAGCAATCAGCCCCAGCATTTT.

V and J are TRBV5-1 and TRBJ1-2; possible D gene TRBD1, 5 bases. V was pared by 5 bases and J by 2 bases, with 7 bases between. CDR1 is SGHRS, CDR2 YFSETQ, per germline. CDR3 length: 12 amino acids. The CDR3 region is CASREGNYGYTF. As DNA, the CDR3 is TGCGCCAGCAGGGAGGGGAACTATGGCTACACCTTC.

The genes are TRBV12-1 and TRBJ1-1. TRBV12-1 is reported as a pseudogene. The CDR3 is made up of 11 amino acids. The CDR3: CEPGMNTEAFF. The CDR3 DNA follows: TGTGAGCCGGGGATGAACACTGAAGCTTTCTTT.

This sequence joins TRBV5-6 and TRBJ2-5; D gene ambiguous. This CDR3 comprises 11 residues. The germline V and J ends were trimmed by 4 bases and 5 bases, with 6 bases remaining between them. Germline CDR1 and CDR2: SGHDT and YYEEEE. In nucleotides, the CDR3 is TGTGCCAGCAGCATAGTGGAGACCCAGTACTTC. The encoded protein is CASSIVETQYF.

V gene TRBV28 combines with J gene TRBJ2-1; 13 bases map to TRBD2. Germline V CDR1 and CDR2: MDHEN, SYDVKM. This CDR3 contains 17 residues. With 7 bases clipped from V and 7 bases from J, the junction kept 13 bases outside the gene matches. DNA of the CDR3: TGTGCCAGCACCCCCTCCAGCGGGACTAGCGGGATGAATGAGCAGTTCTTC. Protein sequence: CASTPSSGTSGMNEQFF.

This chain links TRBV28 with TRBJ2-7; 8 bases map to TRBD2. The CDR3 spans 16 residues. V lost 4 bases to trimming and J lost 5 bases; unmatched junction nucleotides: 13. Germline-derived CDR1 and CDR2 are MDHEN and SYDVKM. The CDR3 region is CASSSPGLVLSNEQYF. DNA for the CDR3: TGTGCCAGCAGTTCGCCGGGACTAGTACTCTCGAACGAGCAGTACTTC.

This chain connects TRBV6-6 to TRBJ2-7; 7 bases match TRBD2. V shed 9 bases and J 2 bases; nucleotides not matched to a gene: 4. The CDR3 sequence is 12 residues long. Germline CDR1 is MNHNY and CDR2 is SVGAGI (reference sequence). The CDR3 reads CASGDYTYEQYF. Here the CDR3 DNA reads TGTGCCAGTGGGGACTATACCTACGAGCAGTACTTC.

This chain uses TRBV27 with TRBJ2-1, with 8 positions matching TRBD2. CDR1 is MNHEY and CDR2 is SMNVEV in the germline V gene (reference sequence). After removal of 5 bases from V and 2 bases from J, the junction contained 11 bases not matched to a gene. This CDR3 is 17 amino acids long. The CDR3 DNA follows: TGTGCCAGCAGTAGTCCTTCCGCGGGGGGCGCCTACAATGAGCAGTTCTTC. Protein product: CASSSPSAGGAYNEQFF.

This clone appeared a single time. V usage is TRBV5-8 and J usage is TRBJ1-5; 7 bases match TRBD1. V trimming: 3 bases; J trimming: 1 base; junction bases outside the gene matches: 7. The CDR3 has 16 residues. Germline lookup yields CDR1 SGHTS and CDR2 YDEGEE. CDR3 nucleotides: TGTGCCAGCAGCTCAACAGGGGATCTAAGCAATCAGCCCCAGCATTTT. Translating gives CASSSTGDLSNQPQHF.

V gene TRBV15 combines with J gene TRBJ2-7, with 8 bases aligning to TRBD2. CDR1 and CDR2 (germline): LNHNV, YYDKDF (reference sequence). V lost 0 bases and J lost 1; bases outside the gene matches: 8. CDR3 length: 17 residues. CDR3 residues: CATSREMAGGLSYEQYF. Written as DNA, the CDR3 is TGTGCCACCAGCAGAGAAATGGCGGGAGGCCTATCCTACGAGCAGTACTTC.

This clone was recorded once. The genes are TRBV2 and TRBJ1-2; D possibly corresponds to TRBD1 (5 bases). CDR3 length: 14 amino acids. The V gene lost 3 bases and the J gene lost 4 bases, with 12 bases spanning the gap. The germline CDR1 and CDR2 sequences are SNHLY and FYNNEI. Here the CDR3 reads CASSDRAQAYGYTF. The CDR3 DNA is TGTGCCAGCAGTGACAGGGCCCAGGCCTATGGCTACACCTTC. Full variable domain (missing parts from reference TRBV2 and TRBJ1-2): EPEVTQTPSHQVTQMGQEVILRCVPISNHLYFYWYRQILGQKVEFLVSFYNNEISEKSEIFDDQFSVERPDGSNFTLKIRSTKLEDSAMYFCASSDRAQAYGYTFGSGTRLTVV.

This sequence joins TRBV30 and TRBJ1-1; perhaps TRBD1 as D (5 bases). This CDR3 spans 15 amino acids. Trimming took off 5 bases at V and 4 bases at J, with 20 bases between the two ends. Germline CDR1 and CDR2: GTSNPN and SVGIG (reference sequence). As DNA, the CDR3 is TGTGCCTGGCTGAGCCTAGGGACTTGGGCCACTGAAGCTTTCTTT. As protein: CAWLSLGTWATEAFF. Full variable domain (outside the CDR3, taken from reference TRBV30 and TRBJ1-1): SQTIHQWPATLVQPVGSPLSLECTVEGTSNPNLYWYRQAAGRGLQLLFYSVGIGQISSEVPQNLSASRPQDRQFILSSKKLLLSDSGFYLCAWLSLGTWATEAFFGQGTRLTVV.

The chain uses TRBV5-5 and TRBJ2-1; perhaps TRBD1 as D (5 bases). The CDR3 extends over 12 amino acids. CDR1 and CDR2 from the germline V gene are SGHKS and YYEKEE (reference sequence). The V gene lost 3 bases and the J gene lost 12 bases, with 13 bases spanning the gap. The CDR3 DNA is TGTGCCAGCAGCTCAGACTTCCAGGGGCAGTTCTTC. It specifies CASSSDFQGQFF.